This TCR beta chain was recovered during a study of OX40 agonist ivuxolimab in advanced cancers. Only in-frame clones appear in the TCRdb table, and some are missing; sequencing was by immunoSEQ multiplex PCR. Seen here are about 61,000 clones, around 92% observed once, and the top ten hold about a quarter. V was shortened by 0 bases and J by 8 bases, with 8 bases between the two germline ends. The V gene's germline CDR1 is MNHEY and CDR2 SVGAGI. The CDR3 contains 14 residues. The genes are TRBV6-5 and TRBJ1-6; D not certain. This clonotype originated in an adult with an advanced solid tumor such as melanoma, head and neck, liver or kidney cancer. The sequencing used CD4+ or CD8+ T cells sorted from blood, collected in a trial of the OX40 agonist ivuxolimab. The CDR3: CASSYSITYSPLHF. The DNA of the CDR3 is TGTGCCAGCAGTTACTCGATCACGTATTCACCCCTCCACTTT.